These 21 T cell receptor beta chains were all obtained from the same sample, sequenced in a study of blood T cell repertoires in COVID-19. Measured with immunoSEQ multiplex PCR; TCRdb has only the in-frame clones, and not every one. This table holds roughly 110,000 clones, 82% found once. The sample was peripheral blood. These receptors came from a man aged 70 or older with acute or convalescent COVID-19.

J is TRBJ1-4 and V is TRBV3-1 (or the pseudogene TRBV3-2); 8 bases agree with TRBD1. The germline gives CDR1 LGHDT, CDR2 YNNKEL (reference sequence). The CDR3 length is 15 residues. J gave up 8 bases and V 0 bases, and 5 bases lay outside the gene matches. This CDR3 is CASSQEGTGSEKLFF. The CDR3 DNA sequence: TGTGCCAGCAGCCAAGAAGGGACAGGTAGCGAAAAACTGTTTTTT.

This clone was picked up a small number of times. J is TRBJ2-5 and V is TRBV11-3; 9 nucleotides line up with TRBD1. V shed 5 bases and J 5 bases; nucleotides not matched to a gene: 9. CDR1 and CDR2 (germline): SGHNT, YENEEA. The CDR3 is made up of 15 amino acids. The CDR3 protein is CASSQSQGAWETQYF. CDR3 nucleotide sequence: TGTGCCAGCAGCCAATCACAGGGGGCATGGGAGACCCAGTACTTC.

The chain carries TRBV7-8 and TRBJ1-2; 8 positions match TRBD1. The length of the CDR3 is 15 residues. J gave up 0 bases and V 3 bases, and 3 bases lay outside the gene matches. Germline CDR1 SGHVS, CDR2 FQNEAQ. Written as DNA, the CDR3 is TGTGCCAGCAGCTTGGGCAGGGGGCCTAACTATGGCTACACCTTC. It is translated as CASSLGRGPNYGYTF.

The chain links TRBV3-1 (or the pseudogene TRBV3-2) to TRBJ1-1, with 8 bases identical to TRBD1. Germline loops: CDR1 LGHDT, CDR2 YNNKEL (reference sequence). V lost 5 bases and J lost 5; bases outside the gene matches: 4. This CDR3 is built from 13 residues. CDR3 nucleotide sequence: TGTGCCAGCAGCGGACAGGGTGGGACTGAAGCTTTCTTT. Amino acids: CASSGQGGTEAFF.

The chain combines TRBV5-1 with TRBJ2-3, with D tentatively TRBD2 (7 bases). Germline V gene lookup returns CDR1 SGHRS and CDR2 YFSETQ. This CDR3 has 15 residues. Trimming took off 4 bases at V and 9 bases at J, with 21 bases between the two ends. The CDR3: CASSLGGTSRETQYF. The CDR3 bases are TGCGCCAGCAGCCTGGGGGGGACAAGCCGTGAGACGCAGTATTTT. The full variable domain, in which reference TRBV5-1 and TRBJ2-3 provide the parts outside the CDR3, is KAGVTQTPRYLIKTRGQQVTLSCSPISGHRSVSWYQQTPGQGLQFLFEYFSETQRNKGNFPGRFSGRQFSNSRSEMNVSTLELGDSALYLCASSLGGTSRETQYFGPGTRLTVL.

The chain joins TRBV30 to TRBJ1-5; 9 nucleotides align to TRBD1. The CDR3 runs 17 residues. The ends lost 2 bases at V and 7 bases at J; junction bases unmatched: 15. The V gene's germline CDR1 is GTSNPN and CDR2 SVGIG (reference sequence). Here the CDR3 DNA reads TGTGCCTGGAGTCCCGGTACGTGGGACAGGGCGGACCAGCCCCAGCATTTT. As protein: CAWSPGTWDRADQPQHF.

This clone was observed a single time. This chain uses TRBV5-8 with TRBJ2-1, with no clear D. The CDR3 spans 14 residues. From germline, CDR1 is SGHTS and CDR2 YDEGEE. With 2 bases removed from V and 7 bases from J, the gap between germline ends came to 13 bases. Written as DNA, the CDR3 is TGTGCCAGCAGCTTCTCCCCTAGGTCAAATGAGCAGTTCTTC. Protein sequence: CASSFSPRSNEQFF.

V and J are TRBV5-1 and TRBJ2-1, with 10 bases that match TRBD2. This CDR3 is built from 14 residues. V was clipped by 0 bases and J by 10 bases; unmatched bases: 4. From germline, CDR1 is SGHRS and CDR2 YFSETQ. CDR3 DNA sequence: TGCGCCAGCAGCTTGGACCCGACTAGCGGGGAGCAGTTCTTC. Protein sequence: CASSLDPTSGEQFF.

V and J are TRBV10-3 and TRBJ1-3; D remains ambiguous. Deletions cut 6 bases from V and 4 bases from J, with 10 bases between. The germline gives CDR1 ENHRY, CDR2 SYGVKD. The CDR3 runs to 13 residues. The CDR3 nucleotides read TGTGCCATCAGCACAGACCGGGGAAACACCATATATTTT. Translation gives CAISTDRGNTIYF.

This clone was counted a single time. The CDR3 is CASSDLGLAGWADTQYF. The DNA of the CDR3 is TGTGCCAGCAGTGACCTGGGACTAGCGGGGTGGGCAGATACGCAGTATTTT. The chain is built from TRBV6-4 and TRBJ2-3; 13 positions agree with TRBD2. V lost 2 bases, J lost 4 bases, and 6 bases stayed unmatched. Germline V gives CDR1 MRHNA, CDR2 SNTAGT. The CDR3 has 17 residues.

The chain combines TRBV5-1 with TRBJ1-5; 7 bases are a match to TRBD1. This CDR3 is 16 amino acids long. Germline-derived CDR1 and CDR2 are SGHRS and YFSETQ. With V trimmed by 4 bases and J by 2 bases, 9 bases remained unmatched. The CDR3 DNA follows: TGCGCCAGCAGCGAGGGGCCCACAGGGGGCAATCAGCCCCAGCATTTT. Its translation is CASSEGPTGGNQPQHF.

The chain is built from TRBV6-5 and TRBJ2-5; a weak D match, TRBD1 (6 bases). Trimming shortened V by 6 bases and J by 1 base, and 15 bases separated the two germline ends. This CDR3 comprises 15 residues. CDR1 is MNHEY and CDR2 is SVGAGI in the germline V gene. CDR3 in DNA: TGTGCCAGCAGCGAGGCAGGGGTACTCCAAGAGACCCAGTACTTC. It translates to CASSEAGVLQETQYF.

V and J are TRBV5-1 and TRBJ2-3; TRBD2 matches 12 bases. This CDR3 has 16 amino acids. Germline CDR1 reads SGHRS; CDR2 reads YFSETQ. With 0 bases clipped from V and 4 bases from J, the junction kept 3 bases outside the gene matches. The CDR3 nucleotides read TGCGCCAGCAGCTTGGGGACTAGCGGGGCCGCAGATACGCAGTATTTT. The encoded protein is CASSLGTSGAADTQYF.

Here the CDR3 DNA reads TGTGCCAGCAGCCAACTCTACGGGACAGCCACAGATACGCAGTATTTT. Protein: CASSQLYGTATDTQYF. J is TRBJ2-3 and V is TRBV3-1 (or the pseudogene TRBV3-2); 7 bases are a match to TRBD1. The CDR3 totals 16 residues. CDR1 and CDR2 (germline): LGHDT, YNNKEL (reference sequence). The V and J ends lost 2 bases and 2 bases, in that order; junction bases with no gene match: 7.

J is TRBJ1-1 and V is TRBV7-9; D remains unclear. V gave up 1 base and J gave up 3 bases, with 15 bases separating them. The CDR3 sequence is 16 residues long. The germline gives CDR1 SEHNR, CDR2 FQNEAQ (reference sequence). The CDR3 reads CASSLGPRDVDTEAFF. DNA of the CDR3: TGTGCCAGCAGCTTAGGTCCCCGGGATGTGGACACTGAAGCTTTCTTT.

This sequence joins TRBV14 and TRBJ1-2; 9 positions agree with TRBD1. Per germline, CDR1 SGHDN and CDR2 FVKESK. This CDR3 region has 16 residues. The junction had 3 bases not matched to a gene; V was cut back by 1 base and J by 0 bases. This chain's CDR3 is CASSQGQGEANYGYTF. The CDR3 coding sequence is TGTGCCAGCAGCCAAGGACAGGGGGAAGCTAACTATGGCTACACCTTC. Combining the CDR3 with reference TRBV14 and TRBJ1-2 gives the whole variable domain EAGVTQFPSHSVIEKGQTVTLRCDPISGHDNLYWYRRVMGKEIKFLLHFVKESKQDESGMPNNRFLAERTGGTYSTLKVQPAELEDSGVYFCASSQGQGEANYGYTFGSGTRLTVV.

The V gene is TRBV6-5, the J gene TRBJ1-4; D is uncertain. V was pared by 4 bases and J by 5 bases, with 17 bases between. The CDR3 has 16 amino acids. CDR1 and CDR2 (germline): MNHEY, SVGAGI. CDR3: CASSLFNSGSNEKLFF. The CDR3 DNA follows: TGTGCCAGCAGTTTATTTAACTCCGGGTCAAATGAAAAACTGTTTTTT.

This clone was seen once. The V and J genes are TRBV4-2 and TRBJ2-7; D might be TRBD1 (5 bases). Germline CDR1 is LGHNA and CDR2 is YNFKEQ. V lost 0 bases and J 4 bases, leaving 10 bases between the germline ends. The CDR3 consists of 14 residues. The CDR3 nucleotides read TGTGCCAGCAGCCAAGATCTAACAGGTTACGAGCAGTACTTC. Translation: CASSQDLTGYEQYF.

V is TRBV7-2 and J is TRBJ2-1; D perhaps matches TRBD2 (6 bases). V was shortened by 3 bases and J by 5 bases, with 20 bases between the two germline ends. This CDR3 contains 17 residues. Germline assignment: CDR1 SGHTA and CDR2 FQGNSA. As DNA, the CDR3 is TGTGCCAGCAGCTTTATGCGCTACGGTAGCGGTAACAATGAGCAGTTCTTC. Translated: CASSFMRYGSGNNEQFF.

The rearrangement links TRBV29-1 to TRBJ2-7; 9 nucleotides align to TRBD1. CDR1 and CDR2 (germline): SQVTM, ANQGSEA. The CDR3 covers 12 residues. The V segment lost 7 bases and the J segment 9 bases; nucleotides outside the gene matches: 10. This CDR3 is CSGAYDRGVQYF. The CDR3 bases are TGCAGCGGGGCCTATGACAGGGGGGTGCAGTACTTC.

The chain employs TRBV19 and TRBJ1-5; 8 nucleotides agree with TRBD1. Germline CDR1 is LNHDA and CDR2 is SQIVND (reference sequence). V lost 0 bases, J lost 5 bases, and 9 bases stayed unmatched. CDR3 length equals 17 residues. The CDR3 loop is CASSIESLTGEDQPQHF. The CDR3 nucleotides read TGTGCCAGTAGTATAGAGAGTCTGACAGGGGAGGATCAGCCCCAGCATTTT.